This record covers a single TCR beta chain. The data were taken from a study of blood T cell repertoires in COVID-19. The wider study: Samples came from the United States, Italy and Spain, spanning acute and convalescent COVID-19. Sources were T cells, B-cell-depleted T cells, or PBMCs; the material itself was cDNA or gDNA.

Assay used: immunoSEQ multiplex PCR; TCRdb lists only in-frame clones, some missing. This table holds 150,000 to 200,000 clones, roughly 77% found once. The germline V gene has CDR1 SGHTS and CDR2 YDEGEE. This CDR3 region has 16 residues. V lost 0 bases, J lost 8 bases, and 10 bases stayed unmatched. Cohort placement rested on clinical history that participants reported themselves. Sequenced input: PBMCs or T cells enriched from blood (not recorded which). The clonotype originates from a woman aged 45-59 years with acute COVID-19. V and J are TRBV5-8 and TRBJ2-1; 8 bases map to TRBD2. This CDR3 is CASSLGTSLLGDEQFF. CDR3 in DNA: TGTGCCAGCAGCTTGGGGACTAGCCTACTAGGCGATGAGCAGTTCTTC.